This T cell receptor beta chain appears in the sequencing data of a study of blood T cell repertoires in COVID-19. Study overall: Spain, Italy and the United States supplied samples that represented acute and convalescent COVID-19. The analysed material was cDNA or gDNA that came from T cells, B-cell-depleted T cells, or PBMCs.

In the source study's methods: Estimation of nucleated cell counts relied on the amplification of reference gene primers. The assay was immunoSEQ multiplex PCR, and TCRdb's table has in-frame clones only and misses some. That table is the source of V, J and clone size, and D and trimming were worked out from the DNA. The repertoire holds about 220,000 clones, with 82% as singletons. The sequenced sample was peripheral blood. This clonotype originated in a woman older than 75 with acute or convalescent COVID-19.

For the CDR3, the DNA is TGTGCCAGCAGTCCTGACAAGGACTATGGCTACACCTTC. The encoded protein is CASSPDKDYGYTF. This sequence joins TRBV6-5 and TRBJ1-2, with D hard to call. CDR1 and CDR2 from the germline V gene are MNHEY and SVGAGI. V was cut by 5 bases and J by 3 bases, with 10 bases left in between. The CDR3 sequence is 13 residues long.